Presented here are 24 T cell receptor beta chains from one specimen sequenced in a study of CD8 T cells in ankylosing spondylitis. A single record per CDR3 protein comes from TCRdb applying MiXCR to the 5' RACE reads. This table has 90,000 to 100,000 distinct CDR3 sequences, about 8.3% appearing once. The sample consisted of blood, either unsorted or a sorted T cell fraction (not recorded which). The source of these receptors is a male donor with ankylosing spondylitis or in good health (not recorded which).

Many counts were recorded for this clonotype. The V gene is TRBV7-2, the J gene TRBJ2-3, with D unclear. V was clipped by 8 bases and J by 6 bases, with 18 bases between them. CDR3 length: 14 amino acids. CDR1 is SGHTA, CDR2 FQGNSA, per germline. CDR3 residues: CASELRGNSDTQYF. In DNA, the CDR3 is TGTGCCAGCGAGCTTCGAGGCAATAGTGATACGCAGTATTTT.

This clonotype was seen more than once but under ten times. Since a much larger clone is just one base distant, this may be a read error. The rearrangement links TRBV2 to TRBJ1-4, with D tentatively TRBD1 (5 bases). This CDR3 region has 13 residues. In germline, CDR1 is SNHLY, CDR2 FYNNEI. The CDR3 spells CTSDVGQGEKLFF. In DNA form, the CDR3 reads TGTACCAGCGACGTCGGGCAGGGCGAAAAACTGTTTTTT.

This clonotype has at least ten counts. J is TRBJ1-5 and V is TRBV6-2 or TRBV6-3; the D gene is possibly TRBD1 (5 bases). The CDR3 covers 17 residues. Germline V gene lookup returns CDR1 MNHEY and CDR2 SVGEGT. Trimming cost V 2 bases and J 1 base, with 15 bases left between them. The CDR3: CASSYRGQDKSNQPQHF. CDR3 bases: TGTGCCAGCAGTTACAGGGGCCAAGATAAGAGCAATCAGCCCCAGCATTTT.

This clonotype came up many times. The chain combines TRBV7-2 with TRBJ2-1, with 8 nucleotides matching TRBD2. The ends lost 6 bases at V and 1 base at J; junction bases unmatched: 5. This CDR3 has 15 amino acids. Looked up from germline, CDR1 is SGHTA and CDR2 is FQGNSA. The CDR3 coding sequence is TGTGCCAGCAGTTTAACGGGGGGGTCCTACAATGAGCAGTTCTTC. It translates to CASSLTGGSYNEQFF.

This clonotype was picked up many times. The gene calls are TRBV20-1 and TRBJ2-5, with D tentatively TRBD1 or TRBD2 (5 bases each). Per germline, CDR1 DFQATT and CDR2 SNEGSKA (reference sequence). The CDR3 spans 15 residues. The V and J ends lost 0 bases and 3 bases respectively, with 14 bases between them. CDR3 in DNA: TGCAGTGCTAGAGAGCCAGCAAGAGGGGAAGAGACCCAGTACTTC. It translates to CSAREPARGEETQYF.

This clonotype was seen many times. CDR3 loop: CASSRYTGVRGYTF. The CDR3 nucleotides read TGCGCCAGCAGCCGGTATACAGGGGTTCGTGGCTACACCTTC. The V and J genes are TRBV4-1 and TRBJ1-2, with TRBD1 identical over 7 bases. CDR1 MGHRA and CDR2 YSYEKL come from the germline V gene. Trimming took 4 bases from V and 7 from J; bases not matched to a gene: 9. The CDR3 sequence is 14 residues long.

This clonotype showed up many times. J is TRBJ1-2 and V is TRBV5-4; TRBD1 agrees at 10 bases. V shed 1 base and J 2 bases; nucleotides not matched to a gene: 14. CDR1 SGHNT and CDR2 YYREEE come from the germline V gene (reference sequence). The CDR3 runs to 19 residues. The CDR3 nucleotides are TGTGCCAGCAGCTTGTATGTGACAGGGGGCGCGAGATACAACTATGGCTACACCTTC. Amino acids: CASSLYVTGGARYNYGYTF.

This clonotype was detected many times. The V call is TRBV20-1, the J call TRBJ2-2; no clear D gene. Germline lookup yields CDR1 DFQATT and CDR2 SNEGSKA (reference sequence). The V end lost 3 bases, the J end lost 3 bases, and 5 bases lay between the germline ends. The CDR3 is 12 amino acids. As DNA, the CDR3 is TGCAGTGCTAGCCTGGACACCGGGGAGCTGTTTTTT. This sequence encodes CSASLDTGELFF.

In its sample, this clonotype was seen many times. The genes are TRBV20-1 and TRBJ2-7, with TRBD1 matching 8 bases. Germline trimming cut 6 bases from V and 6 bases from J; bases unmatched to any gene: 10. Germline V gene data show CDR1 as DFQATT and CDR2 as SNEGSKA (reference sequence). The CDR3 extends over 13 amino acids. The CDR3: CSANGQGPFEQYF. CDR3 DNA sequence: TGCAGTGCAAATGGACAGGGCCCTTTCGAGCAGTACTTC.

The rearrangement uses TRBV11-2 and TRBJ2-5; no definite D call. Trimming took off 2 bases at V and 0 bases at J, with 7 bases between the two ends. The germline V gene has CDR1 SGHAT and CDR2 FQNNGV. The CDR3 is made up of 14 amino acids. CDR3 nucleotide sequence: TGTGCCAGCAGCTTAACTTCGTACCAAGAGACCCAGTACTTC. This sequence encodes CASSLTSYQETQYF. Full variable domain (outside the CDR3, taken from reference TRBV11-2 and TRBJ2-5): EAGVAQSPRYKIIEKRQSVAFWCNPISGHATLYWYQQILGQGPKLLIQFQNNGVVDDSQLPKDRFSAERLKGVDSTLKIQPAKLEDSAVYLCASSLTSYQETQYFGPGTRLLVL.

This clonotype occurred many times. CDR3 nucleotide sequence: TGCAGCGTTGAAGACGCGGGGCCTAGCACAGATACGCAGTATTTT. Translating it yields CSVEDAGPSTDTQYF. This chain connects TRBV29-1 to TRBJ2-3; perhaps TRBD2 as D (6 bases). V shed 0 bases and J shed 0 bases, with 10 bases lying between them. CDR1 is SQVTM and CDR2 is ANQGSEA in the germline V gene. The CDR3 totals 15 residues.

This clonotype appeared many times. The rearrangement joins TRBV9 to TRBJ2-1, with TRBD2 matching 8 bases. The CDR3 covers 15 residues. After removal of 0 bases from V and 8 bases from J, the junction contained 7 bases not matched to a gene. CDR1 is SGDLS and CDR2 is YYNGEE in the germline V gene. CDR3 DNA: TGTGCCAGCAGCGTAGGCGGGACTAGAATGGATGAGCAGTTCTTC. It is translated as CASSVGGTRMDEQFF.

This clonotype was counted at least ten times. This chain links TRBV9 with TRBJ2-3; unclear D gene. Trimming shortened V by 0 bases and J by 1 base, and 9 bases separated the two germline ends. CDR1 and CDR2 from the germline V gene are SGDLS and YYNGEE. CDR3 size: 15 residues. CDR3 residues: CASSVASSGTDTQYF. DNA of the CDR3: TGTGCCAGCAGCGTAGCCTCTTCAGGCACAGATACGCAGTATTTT.

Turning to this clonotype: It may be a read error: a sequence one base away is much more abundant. CDR3 nucleotides: TGTGTCACCAGCGCGACAGAGAGCTCCTACGAGCAGTACTTC. Amino acids: CVTSATESSYEQYF. The chain employs TRBV15 and TRBJ2-7; possibly TRBD1 for D (5 bases). This CDR3 is 14 amino acids long. CDR1 is LNHNV, CDR2 YYDKDF, per germline (reference sequence).

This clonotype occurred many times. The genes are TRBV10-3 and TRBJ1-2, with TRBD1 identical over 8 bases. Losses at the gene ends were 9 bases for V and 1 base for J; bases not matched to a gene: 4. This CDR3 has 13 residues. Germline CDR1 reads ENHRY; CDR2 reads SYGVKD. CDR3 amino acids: CAMQGANNYGYTF. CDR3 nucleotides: TGTGCCATGCAGGGGGCTAATAACTATGGCTACACCTTC.

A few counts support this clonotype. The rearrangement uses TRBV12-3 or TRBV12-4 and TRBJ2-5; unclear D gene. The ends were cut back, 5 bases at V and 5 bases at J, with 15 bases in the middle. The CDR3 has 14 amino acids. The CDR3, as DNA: TGTGCCAGCAGTCTCCAGGCCTCCGGGGAGACCCAGTACTTC. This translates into CASSLQASGETQYF.

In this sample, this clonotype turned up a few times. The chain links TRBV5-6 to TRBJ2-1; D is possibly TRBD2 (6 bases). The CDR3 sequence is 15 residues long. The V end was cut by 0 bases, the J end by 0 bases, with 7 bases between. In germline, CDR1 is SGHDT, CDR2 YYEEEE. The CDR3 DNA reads TGTGCCAGCAGCTTGGGCGGGGTCTCCTACAATGAGCAGTTCTTC. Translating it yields CASSLGGVSYNEQFF.

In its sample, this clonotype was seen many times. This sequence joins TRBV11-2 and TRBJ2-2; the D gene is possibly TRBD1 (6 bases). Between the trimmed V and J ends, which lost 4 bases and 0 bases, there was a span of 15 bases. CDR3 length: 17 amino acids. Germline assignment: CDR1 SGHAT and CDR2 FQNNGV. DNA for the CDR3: TGTGCCAGCAGCTGGTACAGGGCCTTCGCGAACACCGGGGAGCTGTTTTTT. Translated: CASSWYRAFANTGELFF.

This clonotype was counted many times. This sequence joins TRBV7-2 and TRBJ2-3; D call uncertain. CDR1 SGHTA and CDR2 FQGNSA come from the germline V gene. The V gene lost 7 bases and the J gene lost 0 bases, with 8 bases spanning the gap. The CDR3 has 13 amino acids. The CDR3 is CASTVGSTDTQYF. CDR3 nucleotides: TGTGCCAGCACCGTCGGTAGCACAGATACGCAGTATTTT.

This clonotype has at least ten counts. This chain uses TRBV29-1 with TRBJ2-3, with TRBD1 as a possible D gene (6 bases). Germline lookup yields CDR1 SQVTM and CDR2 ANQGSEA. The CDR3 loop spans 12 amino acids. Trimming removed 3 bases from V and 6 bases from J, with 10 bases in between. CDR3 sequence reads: CSVEGRGDTQYF. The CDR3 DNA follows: TGCAGCGTTGAGGGCAGGGGTGATACGCAGTATTTT.

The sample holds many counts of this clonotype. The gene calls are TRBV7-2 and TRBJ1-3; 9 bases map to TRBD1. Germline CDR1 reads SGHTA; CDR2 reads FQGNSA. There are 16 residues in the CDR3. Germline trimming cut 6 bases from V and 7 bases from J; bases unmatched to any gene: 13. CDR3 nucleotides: TGTGCCAGCAGGCAGCCCGGGACAGGGCAACGGAACACCATATATTTT. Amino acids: CASRQPGTGQRNTIYF. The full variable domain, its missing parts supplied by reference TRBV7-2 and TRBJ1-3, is GAGVSQSPSNKVTEKGKDVELRCDPISGHTALYWYRQSLGQGLEFLIYFQGNSAPDKSGLPSDRFSAERTGGSVSTLTIQRTQQEDSAVYLCASRQPGTGQRNTIYFGEGSWLTVV.

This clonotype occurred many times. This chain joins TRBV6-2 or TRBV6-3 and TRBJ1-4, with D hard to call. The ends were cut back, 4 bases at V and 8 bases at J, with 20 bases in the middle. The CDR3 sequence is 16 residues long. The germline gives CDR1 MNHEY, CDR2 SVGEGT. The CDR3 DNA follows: TGTGCCAGCAGTTCGGGAACGGCCAGCGAAAGCGAAAAACTGTTTTTT. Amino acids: CASSSGTASESEKLFF.

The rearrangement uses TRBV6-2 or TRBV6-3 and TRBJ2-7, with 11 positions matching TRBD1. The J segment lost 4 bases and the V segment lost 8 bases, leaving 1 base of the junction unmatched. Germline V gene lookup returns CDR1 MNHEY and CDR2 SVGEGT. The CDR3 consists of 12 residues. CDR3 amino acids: CASRDRGYEQYF. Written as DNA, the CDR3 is TGTGCCAGCCGGGACAGGGGGTACGAGCAGTACTTC.

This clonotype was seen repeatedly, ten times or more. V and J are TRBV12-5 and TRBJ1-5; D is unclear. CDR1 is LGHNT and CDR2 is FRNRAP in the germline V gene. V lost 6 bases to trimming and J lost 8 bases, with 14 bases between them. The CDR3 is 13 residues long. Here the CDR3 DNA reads TGTGCTAGTGGGGGTGGGGATTTGGAGCCCCAGCATTTT. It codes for CASGGGDLEPQHF.